This T cell receptor (beta chain) was captured by sequencing in a study of tumor-infiltrating lymphocytes in primary liver carcinoma. Blood RNA was derived from unsorted whole blood, and germline DNA was extracted too. Enrolled patients were chronically infected with HBV and treatment-naive. Preoperatively, peripheral blood was drawn, roughly 4.2 milliliters in total. The germline CDR1 and CDR2 sequences are MGHRA and YSYEKL. Between the trimmed V and J ends, which lost 5 bases and 5 bases, there was a span of 15 bases. This CDR3 is 14 amino acids long. The input was approximately 500 ng total RNA; TCR beta cDNA was made from it with a constant-region primer. Modified slightly, ARM-PCR produced TCR beta libraries over three nested multiplex PCR rounds. Amplification in the first two PCR rounds was performed using TRBV1-TRBV30 forward primers and a C-beta reverse primer for 10 cycles each. TCRdb itself ran the multiplex PCR reads through MiXCR, one entry per CDR3 protein. The table records fewer than 350,000 distinct CDR3 sequences, approximately 60% of them present only once.

The source is a man aged 40-49 years with primary liver carcinoma and hepatitis B virus infection. Sequencing was carried out using peripheral blood. The V gene is TRBV4-1, the J gene TRBJ2-5, with D possibly called TRBD1 or TRBD2 (5 bases each). CDR3 nucleotides: TGCGCCAGCAGCACGCCGGGACCCGGGGAGACCCAGTACTTC. It encodes CASSTPGPGETQYF.